The T cell receptor beta chain under discussion was sequenced for a study of read filtering for tumor transcriptome and immune sequencing. This clonotype was recorded at least ten times. This library used roughly 400 ng RNA and molecular barcoded adaptors spanning alpha/delta and beta/gamma chains. TCRdb re-derived calls from the reads in MiXCR, one entry per CDR3 protein. The sample contains around 65,000 distinct CDR3 sequences, about 19% of which appear only once. The sample taken for sequencing was a population of CD138-negative cells sorted from bone marrow. This TCR derives from a donor over 35 with multiple myeloma.

This chain's CDR3 is CASSEGTSGDNEQFF. CDR3 DNA: TGTGCCAGCAGCGAGGGGACTAGCGGGGATAATGAGCAGTTCTTC. The chain couples TRBV5-4 to TRBJ2-1; 13 bases align to TRBD2. From germline, CDR1 is SGHNT and CDR2 YYREEE (reference sequence). The CDR3 runs 15 residues. V lost 4 bases and J lost 7; bases outside the gene matches: 5.